The 23 T cell receptor beta chains reported below all come from one sample, sequenced in a study of CD8+ T cells in alopecia areata. RNA, once extracted, was reverse transcribed into cDNA for use as the sequencing template. The data were produced by immunoSEQ multiplex PCR, yet TCRdb's version contains in-frame clones alone and is incomplete. The repertoire holds 120,000 to 150,000 clones, with 62% as singletons. The sequencing input was CD8+ T cells sorted from blood. Every receptor here comes from a human donor in good health.

This clone appeared a single time. The chain combines TRBV29-1 with TRBJ2-2; perhaps TRBD2 as D (5 bases). Germline V gene sequence: CDR1 SQVTM, CDR2 ANQGSEA. V gave up 4 bases and J gave up 8 bases, with 14 bases separating them. This CDR3 has 13 residues. CDR3 DNA: TGCAGCGTTGGACCGGGGTTGACTGGGGAGCTGTTTTTT. It codes for CSVGPGLTGELFF.

This clone was detected a few times. V usage is TRBV15 and J usage is TRBJ2-5, with no clear D. The germline gives CDR1 LNHNV, CDR2 YYDKDF (reference sequence). The CDR3 has 12 amino acids. Trimming stripped 8 bases from V and 8 bases from J, with 15 bases between. In DNA form, the CDR3 reads TGTGCCACCGGACCGAATCCAACCACCCAGTACTTC. Amino acids: CATGPNPTTQYF.

This chain joins TRBV9 and TRBJ2-1; D call uncertain. Germline assignment: CDR1 SGDLS and CDR2 YYNGEE. The CDR3 contains 12 residues. The V end was cut by 4 bases, the J end by 12 bases, with 14 bases between. DNA of the CDR3: TGTGCCAGCAGCCGAACGGCTACGGGGCAGTTCTTC. Translating gives CASSRTATGQFF.

A single count supports this clone. The chain links TRBV29-1 to TRBJ2-5; weak D call: TRBD2 (6 bases). The V gene lost 3 bases and the J gene lost 2 bases, with 16 bases spanning the gap. Germline values: CDR1 SQVTM, CDR2 ANQGSEA. The CDR3 runs to 15 residues. DNA for the CDR3: TGCAGCGTTGACGGGCTAGCGCCCTATCAAGAGACCCAGTACTTC. It yields the protein CSVDGLAPYQETQYF.

This clone turned up a few times. This specimen includes other DNA sequences encoding the same CDR3. V is TRBV6-5 and J is TRBJ2-3; D not certain. The V end lost 2 bases, the J end lost 5 bases, and 2 bases lay between the germline ends. CDR1 MNHEY and CDR2 SVGAGI come from the germline V gene. This CDR3 comprises 11 residues. The CDR3 bases are TGTGCCAGCAGTTACGGAGATACGCAGTATTTT. Amino acid sequence: CASSYGDTQYF.

This clone was detected only a few times. This chain joins TRBV9 and TRBJ2-7; D perhaps matches TRBD1 (6 bases). The germline V and J ends were trimmed by 0 bases and 2 bases, with 12 bases remaining between them. This CDR3 comprises 15 residues. CDR1 and CDR2 (germline): SGDLS, YYNGEE. The CDR3 region has the DNA TGTGCCAGCAGCGTAGGGACAGTCAGCCCCTACGAGCAGTACTTC. It specifies CASSVGTVSPYEQYF.

To note about this clone: The DNA is omitted, as the CDR3 cannot be located on it reliably, and the CDR3 follows TCRdb's listing. The chain links TRBV29-1 to TRBJ2-3; the table's D gene call, TRBD1, was not cross checked with the DNA. The CDR3 is made up of 14 amino acids, end residues included. Germline lookup yields CDR1 SQVTM and CDR2 ANQGSEA. The CDR3 spells CSVAAGTGSDTQCF.

The chain combines TRBV30 with TRBJ2-7; 8 nucleotides match TRBD1. J lost 0 bases, V lost 5 bases, and 6 bases had no gene match. Germline assignment: CDR1 GTSNPN and CDR2 SVGIG (reference sequence). The CDR3 covers 14 residues. The CDR3 DNA sequence: TGTGCCTGGCGGACGGGGACAGGCTCCTACGAGCAGTACTTC. Protein: CAWRTGTGSYEQYF.

This chain links TRBV27 with TRBJ2-7, with unresolved D. The V and J ends lost 3 bases and 4 bases respectively, with 13 bases between them. Germline values: CDR1 MNHEY, CDR2 SMNVEV (reference sequence). The CDR3 extends over 14 amino acids. CDR3 protein: CASSFSATIYEQYF. The CDR3 nucleotides read TGTGCCAGCAGTTTCTCCGCCACGATATACGAGCAGTACTTC.

The chain employs TRBV6-1 and TRBJ2-2, with 10 bases lining up with TRBD2. Germline CDR1 is MNHNS and CDR2 is SASEGT. This CDR3 region has 17 residues. The V segment lost 4 bases and the J segment 3 bases; nucleotides outside the gene matches: 8. CDR3 in DNA: TGTGCCAGCAGTGCAGCGGGAGGGCCCTTGGACACCGGGGAGCTGTTTTTT. This codes for CASSAAGGPLDTGELFF.

This clone was observed a single time. V gene TRBV7-9 combines with J gene TRBJ2-7; TRBD2 aligns across 7 bases. The CDR3 is made up of 14 amino acids. In germline, CDR1 is SEHNR, CDR2 FQNEAQ (reference sequence). V lost 5 bases, J lost 4 bases, and 8 bases stayed unmatched. CDR3 sequence (DNA): TGTGCCAGCAGCGACGGCGGGAGTCCGTACGAGCAGTACTTC. Its protein product is CASSDGGSPYEQYF.

The V and J genes are TRBV2 and TRBJ2-7; the D is unclear. The CDR3 is 11 amino acids. Trimming stripped 11 bases from V and 4 bases from J, with 12 bases between. Germline V gene data show CDR1 as SNHLY and CDR2 as FYNNEI. Here the CDR3 DNA reads TGTGCCGACCGGGTGGGGTACGAGCAGTACTTC. It codes for CADRVGYEQYF. Combining the CDR3 with reference TRBV2 and TRBJ2-7 gives the whole variable domain EPEVTQTPSHQVTQMGQEVILRCVPISNHLYFYWYRQILGQKVEFLVSFYNNEISEKSEIFDDQFSVERPDGSNFTLKIRSTKLEDSAMYFCADRVGYEQYFGPGTRLTVT.

The V and J genes are TRBV2 and TRBJ2-7; no firm D call. The CDR3 runs to 11 residues. Germline-derived CDR1 and CDR2 are SNHLY and FYNNEI. The V and J ends lost 2 bases and 6 bases respectively, with 5 bases between them. CDR3 sequence: CASSEPSEQYF. DNA for the CDR3: TGTGCCAGCAGTGAACCGTCCGAGCAGTACTTC.

This chain links TRBV13 with TRBJ2-7, with D perhaps matching TRBD2 (6 bases). CDR1 PRHDT and CDR2 FYEKMQ come from the germline V gene (reference sequence). The CDR3 consists of 12 residues. Trimming stripped 5 bases from V and 6 bases from J, with 11 bases between. The CDR3 protein is CASSTTRGEQYF. The CDR3 DNA reads as TGTGCCAGCAGCACGACTAGGGGCGAGCAGTACTTC. Using reference TRBV13 and TRBJ2-7 for the parts outside the CDR3, the full variable domain is AAGVIQSPRHLIKEKRETATLKCYPIPRHDTVYWYQQGPGQDPQFLISFYEKMQSDKGSIPDRFSAQQFSDYHSELNMSSLELGDSALYFCASSTTRGEQYFGPGTRLTVT.

This clone appeared once. The chain recombines TRBV29-1 with TRBJ2-1; TRBD2 matches 11 bases. Looked up from germline, CDR1 is SQVTM and CDR2 is ANQGSEA. The CDR3 is 13 amino acids. V lost 4 bases and J lost 8; bases outside the gene matches: 4. The CDR3 protein is CSVGTSGWDEQFF. The DNA of the CDR3 is TGCAGCGTTGGGACTAGCGGGTGGGATGAGCAGTTCTTC.

The sample holds a few counts of this clone. The J gene is TRBJ2-7, the V gene TRBV29-1; possible D gene TRBD1, 5 bases. Trimming removed 6 bases at V and 0 bases at J, with 9 bases between. Germline CDR1 and CDR2: SQVTM and ANQGSEA. This CDR3 contains 12 residues. CDR3: CSVLTVSYEQYF. The CDR3, as DNA: TGCAGCGTCCTGACAGTCTCCTACGAGCAGTACTTC.

The chain recombines TRBV27 with TRBJ2-7, with TRBD2 matching over 9 bases. This CDR3 has 16 amino acids. From germline, CDR1 is MNHEY and CDR2 SMNVEV (reference sequence). V dropped 5 bases and J dropped 4; count of bases not matched to a gene: 12. In nucleotides, the CDR3 is TGTGCCAGCAGTCCCTCGAGGCTAGCGGGACGGTACGAGCAGTACTTC. As protein: CASSPSRLAGRYEQYF.

The CDR3 coding sequence is TGTGCCACCAGCAGAGAATGGGCGACAGGGGGCATCTCAGATACGCAGTATTTT. Its translation: CATSREWATGGISDTQYF. This rearrangement joins TRBV15 to TRBJ2-3; 10 bases match TRBD1. This CDR3 is 18 amino acids long. Germline-derived CDR1 and CDR2 are LNHNV and YYDKDF (reference sequence). Losses at the gene ends were 0 bases for V and 4 bases for J; bases not matched to a gene: 10. The complete variable domain, with remaining parts taken from reference TRBV15 and TRBJ2-3, reads DAMVIQNPRYQVTQFGKPVTLSCSQTLNHNVMYWYQQKSSQAPKLLFHYYDKDFNNEADTPDNFQSRRPNTSFCFLDIRSPGLGDTAMYLCATSREWATGGISDTQYFGPGTRLTVL.

This chain links TRBV29-1 with TRBJ2-7; D possibly corresponds to TRBD2 (6 bases). The CDR3 is 13 residues long. V lost 3 bases and J lost 3, with 12 bases in between. Germline V gene lookup returns CDR1 SQVTM and CDR2 ANQGSEA. CDR3 region: CSVEWPGDYEQYF. Here the CDR3 DNA reads TGCAGCGTTGAGTGGCCGGGGGACTACGAGCAGTACTTC.

This chain joins TRBV7-9 and TRBJ2-3, with 8 nucleotides matching TRBD2. Germline CDR1 and CDR2: SEHNR and FQNEAQ (reference sequence). The V segment lost 5 bases and the J segment 0 bases; nucleotides outside the gene matches: 13. The CDR3 has 18 residues. The CDR3 region has the DNA TGTGCCAGCAGCGGGGCGGGAGGACTAGCACAGAGCACAGATACGCAGTATTTT. Translating gives CASSGAGGLAQSTDTQYF.

The chain links TRBV7-6 to TRBJ2-7, with a possible D match to TRBD2 (6 bases). V lost 5 bases and J lost 0, with 14 bases in between. CDR1 is SGHVS, CDR2 FNYEAQ, per germline. The CDR3 runs 15 residues. Written as DNA, the CDR3 is TGTGCCAGCAGCCCTATAGCGGACCGCTCCTACGAGCAGTACTTC. Its protein is CASSPIADRSYEQYF.

This clone was observed a few times. The rearrangement uses TRBV12-5 and TRBJ2-1; D remains unclear. Trimming removed 4 bases from V and 4 bases from J, with 5 bases in between. Germline assignment: CDR1 LGHNT and CDR2 FRNRAP. The CDR3 is 12 amino acids. This CDR3 reads CASGSPYNEQFF. In nucleotides, the CDR3 is TGTGCTAGTGGTTCACCGTACAATGAGCAGTTCTTC.

This clone was seen a handful of times. J is TRBJ2-5 and V is TRBV18; D gene uncertain. This CDR3 comprises 12 residues. Germline CDR1 KGHSH, CDR2 LQKENI. The V and J ends lost 2 bases and 1 base respectively, with 2 bases between them. The DNA of the CDR3 is TGTGCCAGCTCACCATCCCAAGAGACCCAGTACTTC. This sequence encodes CASSPSQETQYF.